The 18 T cell receptor beta chains below all came from one sample that was sequenced in a study of metastatic and nonmetastatic thyroid tumors (dated by TCRdb to 2019 to 2021). None of the patients had been given any treatment before thyroid surgery. The method behind the library was PCR. TCRdb shows the sequencer as Illumina HiSeq 4000. The public sequencing data were trimmed at Q25 with fastp and processed into clonotypes with MiXCR by TCRdb, which kept only in-frame beta chains. This sample comprises about 13,000 clones, over 20% of them detected only once. The ten top clones hold over 15% of the sample. Sequencing used tumor tissue. Receptor source: a female donor with papillary thyroid cancer or a benign thyroid nodule (not recorded which). Some clones in this sample may be carry-over from other donors' samples.

The chain joins TRBV19 to TRBJ1-5, with D possibly TRBD1 on 5 matching bases. Germline CDR1 is LNHDA and CDR2 is SQIVND (reference sequence). The CDR3 runs to 17 residues. The ends were cut back, 6 bases at V and 6 bases at J, with 24 bases in the middle. Here the CDR3 DNA reads TGTGCCAGTAGGTATGGGGGGTTTGCAGAAGTCTGTCAGCCCCAGCATTTT. This sequence encodes CASRYGGFAEVCQPQHF.

The chain couples TRBV30 to TRBJ1-5; tentatively, D is TRBD1 (5 bases). The CDR3 extends over 14 amino acids. V lost 0 bases, J lost 1 base, and 7 bases lay in between. CDR1 and CDR2 from the germline V gene are GTSNPN and SVGIG (reference sequence). CDR3 amino acids: CAWSVDSSNQPQHF. In DNA form, the CDR3 reads TGTGCCTGGAGTGTCGACAGCAGCAATCAGCCCCAGCATTTT.

CDR3 region: CVIIPGDRAGWELFF. CDR3 nucleotide sequence: TGTGTCATCATCCCAGGGGACAGGGCCGGCTGGGAGCTGTTTTTT. The chain combines TRBV12-3 or TRBV12-4 with TRBJ2-2; 9 bases are shared with TRBD1. The CDR3 has 15 residues.

This clone was detected only a few times. This rearrangement joins TRBV6-1 to TRBJ1-2; 7 nucleotides align to TRBD1. The V gene's germline CDR1 is MNHNS and CDR2 SASEGT. The CDR3 consists of 14 residues. With V trimmed by 1 base and J by 4 bases, 3 bases remained unmatched. The CDR3 bases are TGTGCCAGCAGTGAAGGCAGGGGGTTCTATGGCTACACCTTC. Translation: CASSEGRGFYGYTF.

This rearrangement joins TRBV20-1 to TRBJ1-2; TRBD1 aligns across 9 bases. The length of the CDR3 is 13 residues. The germline V gene encodes CDR1 DFQATT and CDR2 SNEGSKA (reference sequence). Losses at the gene ends were 5 bases for V and 7 bases for J; bases not matched to a gene: 8. This chain's CDR3 is CSAPPQGAVGYTF. DNA of the CDR3: TGCAGTGCTCCTCCACAGGGGGCTGTTGGCTACACCTTC.

This clone was counted at least ten times. The V call is TRBV9, the J call TRBJ1-1, with D perhaps matching TRBD1 (6 bases). V shed 0 bases and J shed 4 bases, with 13 bases lying between them. Germline CDR1 and CDR2: SGDLS and YYNGEE. The CDR3 contains 15 residues. CDR3 amino acids: CASSVAPGAATEAFF. As DNA, the CDR3 is TGTGCCAGCAGCGTAGCCCCGGGGGCGGCCACTGAAGCTTTCTTT.

This chain connects TRBV24-1 to TRBJ2-7, with 7 bases aligning to TRBD1. J was trimmed by 2 bases and V by 2 bases; bases with no gene match: 5. Germline V lookup: CDR1 KGHDR, CDR2 SFDVKD. This CDR3 is 15 amino acids long. The CDR3 loop is CATSDSGTATYEQYF. Here the CDR3 DNA reads TGTGCCACCAGTGATTCGGGGACAGCGACCTACGAGCAGTACTTC.

In its sample, this clone ranks as medium-sized (0.01 to 0.1%). The genes are TRBV6-1 and TRBJ1-1, with 7 bases identical to TRBD1. Trimming cost V 6 bases and J 11 bases; bases outside gene matches: 9. The CDR3 has 12 amino acids. Germline V gene data show CDR1 as MNHNS and CDR2 as SASEGT. CDR3 DNA sequence: TGTGCCAGCAGGGGACTAGGGGGCGCGGCTTTCTTT. It encodes CASRGLGGAAFF.

This clone showed up just a few times. A much larger clone lies a single base off, so this may be a read error. The same CDR3 is also encoded by other DNA sequences in this sample. The chain joins TRBV11-3 to TRBJ2-4, with D perhaps TRBD1 (5 bases). CDR3 size: 15 residues. Germline assignment: CDR1 SGHNT and CDR2 YENEEA. Trimming pared 0 bases from V and 8 bases from J, leaving 14 bases between. CDR3 nucleotides: TGTGCCAGCAGCTTAGAAACAGGTGGCGTAGACATTCAGTACTTC. Amino acids: CASSLETGGVDIQYF.

Details on this clone: In this CDR3 the conserved last residue, phenylalanine or tryptophan, is missing, so a read error is likely. The CDR3 DNA reads as TGTGCCAGCAGCTTAGTTGCGGGAGGGGGGCAGTTCCTC. This encodes CASSLVAGGGQFL. V is TRBV11-2 and J is TRBJ2-1, with 9 positions matching TRBD2. Germline V gene lookup returns CDR1 SGHAT and CDR2 FQNNGV. The junction had 4 bases not matched to a gene; V was cut back by 1 base and J by 12 bases. The CDR3 runs to 13 residues.

This clone appeared a few times. This sequence joins TRBV18 and TRBJ2-2, with D unclear. The CDR3 contains 15 residues. V was shortened by 1 base and J by 11 bases, with 17 bases between the two germline ends. CDR1 is KGHSH, CDR2 LQKENI, per germline. The CDR3 nucleotides are TGTGCCAGCTCACCACAGGACGGTAACACCTGTGAGCTGTTTTTT. Protein: CASSPQDGNTCELFF. The whole variable domain, remainder taken from reference TRBV18 and TRBJ2-2, is NAGVMQNPRHLVRRRGQEARLRCSPMKGHSHVYWYRQLPEEGLKFMVYLQKENIIDESGMPKERFSAEFPKEGPSILRIQQVVRGDSAAYFCASSPQDGNTCELFFGEGSRLTVL.

This clone turned up a few times. The V gene is TRBV9, the J gene TRBJ2-7, with a weak D call TRBD2 (5 bases). The germline CDR1 and CDR2 sequences are SGDLS and YYNGEE. This CDR3 has 12 residues. V lost 4 bases, J lost 4 bases, and 9 bases lay in between. In DNA form, the CDR3 reads TGTGCCAGCAGCCCCGGAGGTTACGAGCAGTACTTC. Translation: CASSPGGYEQYF.

This clone was seen a single time. This rearrangement joins TRBV7-8 to TRBJ2-5; 10 bases agree with TRBD2. The CDR3 consists of 16 residues. Trimming took 1 base from V and 6 from J; bases not matched to a gene: 8. Germline CDR1 SGHVS, CDR2 FQNEAQ. In DNA form, the CDR3 reads TGTGCCAGCAGCTTAGTGGGGGGGACTAGCGTTCAGACCCAGTACTTC. It yields the protein CASSLVGGTSVQTQYF.

This clone was found many times. This CDR3 is also generated by other DNA sequences in the sample. V is TRBV18 and J is TRBJ2-1, with TRBD1 matching 10 bases. CDR1 and CDR2 from the germline V gene are KGHSH and LQKENI. V shed 4 bases and J 5 bases; nucleotides not matched to a gene: 2. The CDR3 consists of 14 residues. The CDR3 protein is CASSLGQGHNEQFF. For the CDR3, the DNA is TGTGCCAGCTCACTGGGACAGGGGCACAATGAGCAGTTCTTC.

This clone was detected ten times or more. The chain links TRBV5-1 to TRBJ1-3; no firm D call. V lost 4 bases and J lost 2, with 7 bases in between. The CDR3 is 13 residues long. Germline assignment: CDR1 SGHRS and CDR2 YFSETQ. The CDR3 is CASSVPAGNTIYF. In DNA form, the CDR3 reads TGCGCCAGCAGCGTGCCAGCTGGAAACACCATATATTTT.

This clone is a singleton in its sample. At one of its ends the junction is not consistent with the germline gene, which may arise from a read error. The chain is built from TRBV11-2 and TRBJ2-3; possibly TRBD1 or TRBD2 for D (5 bases each). This CDR3 comprises 17 residues. Per germline, CDR1 SGHAT and CDR2 FQNNGV. The CDR3 coding sequence is TGTGCCAGCAGCTTACCCACAGGTTTCCCTAGCATAGATACGCAGTATTTT. It codes for CASSLPTGFPSIDTQYF. Filled out from reference TRBV11-2 and TRBJ2-3, the complete variable domain reads EAGVAQSPRYKIIEKRQSVAFWCNPISGHATLYWYQQILGQGPKLLIQFQNNGVVDDSQLPKDRFSAERLKGVDSTLKIQPAKLEDSAVYLCASSLPTGFPSIDTQYFGPGTRLTVL.

In this sample, this clone turned up many times. The chain uses TRBV20-1 and TRBJ2-1; D unresolved. There are 17 residues in the CDR3. Germline V gives CDR1 DFQATT, CDR2 SNEGSKA (reference sequence). V gave up 0 bases and J gave up 8 bases, with 23 bases separating them. CDR3 coding DNA: TGCAGTGCTAGAGATCTAAGCTGGCCTGTTTGCTTTGATGAGCAGTTCTTC. It codes for CSARDLSWPVCFDEQFF.

In its sample, this clone ranks as medium-sized (0.01 to 0.1%). V and J are TRBV6-2 or TRBV6-3 and TRBJ2-3; tentative D call: TRBD1 (6 bases). The CDR3 is made up of 18 amino acids. Germline V CDR1 and CDR2: MNHEY, SVGEGT. V gave up 4 bases and J gave up 3 bases, with 23 bases separating them. The CDR3 is CASSLRTAGVLETDTQYF. Here the CDR3 DNA reads TGTGCCAGCAGTTTACGGACAGCCGGGGTCTTGGAGACAGATACGCAGTATTTT.